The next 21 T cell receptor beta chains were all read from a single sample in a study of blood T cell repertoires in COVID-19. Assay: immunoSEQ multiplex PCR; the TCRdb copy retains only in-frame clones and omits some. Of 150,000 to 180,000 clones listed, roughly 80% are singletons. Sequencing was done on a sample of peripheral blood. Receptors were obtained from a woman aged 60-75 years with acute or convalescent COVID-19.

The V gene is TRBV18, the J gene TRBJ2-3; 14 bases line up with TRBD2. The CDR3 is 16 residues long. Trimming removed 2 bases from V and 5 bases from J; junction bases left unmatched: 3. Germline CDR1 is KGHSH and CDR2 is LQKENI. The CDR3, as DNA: TGTGCCAGCTCACCAGATGGACTAGCGGGGGGAGATACGCAGTATTTT. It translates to CASSPDGLAGGDTQYF.

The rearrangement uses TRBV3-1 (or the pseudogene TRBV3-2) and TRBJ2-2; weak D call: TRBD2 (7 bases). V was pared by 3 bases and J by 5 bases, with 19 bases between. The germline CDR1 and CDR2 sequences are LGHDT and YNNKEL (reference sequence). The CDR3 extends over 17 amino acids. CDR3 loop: CASSQPLGGGKTGELFF. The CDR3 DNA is TGTGCCAGCAGCCAGCCCTTGGGGGGGGGCAAGACCGGGGAGCTGTTTTTT.

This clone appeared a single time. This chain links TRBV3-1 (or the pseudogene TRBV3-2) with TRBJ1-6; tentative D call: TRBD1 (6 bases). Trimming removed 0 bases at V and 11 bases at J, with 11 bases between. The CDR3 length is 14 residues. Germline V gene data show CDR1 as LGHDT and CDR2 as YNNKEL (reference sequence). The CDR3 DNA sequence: TGTGCCAGCAGCCAAGATTTGACAGGCCCACCCCTCCACTTT. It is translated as CASSQDLTGPPLHF.

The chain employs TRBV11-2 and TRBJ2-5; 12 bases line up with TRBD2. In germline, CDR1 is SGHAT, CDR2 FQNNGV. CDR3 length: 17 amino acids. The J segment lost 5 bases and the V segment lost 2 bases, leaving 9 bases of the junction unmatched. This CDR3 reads CASSLIRLAGAEETQYF. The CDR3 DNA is TGTGCCAGCAGCTTAATTCGACTAGCGGGGGCTGAGGAGACCCAGTACTTC.

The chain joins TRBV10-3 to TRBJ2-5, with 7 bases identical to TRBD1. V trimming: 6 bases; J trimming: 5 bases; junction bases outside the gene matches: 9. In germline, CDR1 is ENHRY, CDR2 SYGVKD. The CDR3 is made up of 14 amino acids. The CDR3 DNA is TGTGCCATCAGCCATACGACAGGGTGGGAGACCCAGTACTTC. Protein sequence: CAISHTTGWETQYF.

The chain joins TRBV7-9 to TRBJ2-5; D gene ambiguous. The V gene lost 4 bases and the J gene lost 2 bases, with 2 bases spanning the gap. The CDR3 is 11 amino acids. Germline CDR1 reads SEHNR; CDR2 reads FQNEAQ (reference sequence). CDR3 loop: CASSSQETQYF. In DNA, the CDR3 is TGTGCCAGCAGCTCTCAAGAGACCCAGTACTTC.

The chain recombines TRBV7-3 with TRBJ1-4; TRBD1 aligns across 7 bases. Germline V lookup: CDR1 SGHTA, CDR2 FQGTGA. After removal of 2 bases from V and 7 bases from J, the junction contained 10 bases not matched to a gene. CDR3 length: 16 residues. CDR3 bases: TGTGCCAGCAGCTTACTATCGACAGGGAAGGGTGAAAAACTGTTTTTT. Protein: CASSLLSTGKGEKLFF.

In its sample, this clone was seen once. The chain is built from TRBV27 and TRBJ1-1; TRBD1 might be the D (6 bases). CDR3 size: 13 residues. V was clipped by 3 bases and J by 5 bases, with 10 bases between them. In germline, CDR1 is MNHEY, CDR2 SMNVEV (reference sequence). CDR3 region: CASSFPGVTEAFF. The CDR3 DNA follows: TGTGCCAGCAGTTTCCCAGGGGTTACTGAAGCTTTCTTT.

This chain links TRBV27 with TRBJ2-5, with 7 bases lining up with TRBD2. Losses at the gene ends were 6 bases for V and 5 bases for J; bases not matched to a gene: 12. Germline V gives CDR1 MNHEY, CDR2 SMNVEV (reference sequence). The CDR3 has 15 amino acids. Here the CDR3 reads CASSSLLSGAETQYF. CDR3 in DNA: TGTGCCAGCAGCTCTCTCCTCAGCGGGGCTGAGACCCAGTACTTC.

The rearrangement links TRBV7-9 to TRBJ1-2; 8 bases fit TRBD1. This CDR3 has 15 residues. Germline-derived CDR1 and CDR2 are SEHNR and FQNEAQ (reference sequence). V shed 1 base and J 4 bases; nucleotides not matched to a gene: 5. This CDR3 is CASSLGQGAAYGYTF. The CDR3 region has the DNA TGTGCCAGCAGCTTAGGTCAGGGGGCAGCCTATGGCTACACCTTC.

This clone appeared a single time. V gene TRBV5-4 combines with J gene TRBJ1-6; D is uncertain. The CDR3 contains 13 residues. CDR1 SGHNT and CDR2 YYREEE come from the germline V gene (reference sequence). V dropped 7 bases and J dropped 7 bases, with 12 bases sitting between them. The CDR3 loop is CASQAFQNSPLHF. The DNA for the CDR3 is TGTGCCAGCCAGGCGTTTCAAAATTCACCCCTCCACTTT.

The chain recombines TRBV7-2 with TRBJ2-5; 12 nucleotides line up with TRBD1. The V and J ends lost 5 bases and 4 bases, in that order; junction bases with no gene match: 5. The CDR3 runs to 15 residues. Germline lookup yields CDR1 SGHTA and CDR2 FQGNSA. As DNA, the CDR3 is TGTGCCAGCAGCACCGGGACAGGGGGCCGAGAGACCCAGTACTTC. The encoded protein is CASSTGTGGRETQYF.

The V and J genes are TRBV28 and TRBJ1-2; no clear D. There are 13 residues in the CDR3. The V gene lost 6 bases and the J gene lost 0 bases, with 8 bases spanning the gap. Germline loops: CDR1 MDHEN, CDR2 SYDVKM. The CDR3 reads CASRRTANYGYTF. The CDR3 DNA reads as TGTGCCAGCAGGAGAACCGCTAACTATGGCTACACCTTC.

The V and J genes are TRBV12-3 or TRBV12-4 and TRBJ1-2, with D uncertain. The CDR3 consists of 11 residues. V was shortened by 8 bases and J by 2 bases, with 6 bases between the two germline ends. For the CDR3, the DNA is TGTGCCAGCGGAGTAAACTATGGCTACACCTTC. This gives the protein CASGVNYGYTF.

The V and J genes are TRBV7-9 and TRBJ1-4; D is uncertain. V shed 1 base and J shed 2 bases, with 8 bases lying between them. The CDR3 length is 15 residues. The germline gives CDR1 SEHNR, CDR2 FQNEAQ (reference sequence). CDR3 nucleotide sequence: TGTGCCAGCAGCTTAGTGAGCCTGACTAATGAAAAACTGTTTTTT. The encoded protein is CASSLVSLTNEKLFF.

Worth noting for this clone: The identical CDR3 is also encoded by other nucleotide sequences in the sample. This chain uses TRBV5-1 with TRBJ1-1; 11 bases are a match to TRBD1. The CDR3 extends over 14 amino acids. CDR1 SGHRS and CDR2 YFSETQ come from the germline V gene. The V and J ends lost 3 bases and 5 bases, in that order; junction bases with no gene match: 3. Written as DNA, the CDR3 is TGCGCCAGCAGCTCCGGGACAGGGGGTACTGAAGCTTTCTTT. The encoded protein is CASSSGTGGTEAFF. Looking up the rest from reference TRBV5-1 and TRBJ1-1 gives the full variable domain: KAGVTQTPRYLIKTRGQQVTLSCSPISGHRSVSWYQQTPGQGLQFLFEYFSETQRNKGNFPGRFSGRQFSNSRSEMNVSTLELGDSALYLCASSSGTGGTEAFFGQGTRLTVV.

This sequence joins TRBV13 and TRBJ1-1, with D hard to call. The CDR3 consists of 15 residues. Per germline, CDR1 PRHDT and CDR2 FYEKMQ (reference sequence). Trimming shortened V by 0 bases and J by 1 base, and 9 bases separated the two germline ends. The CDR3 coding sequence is TGTGCCAGCAGCTTAGGCCTGGGGAGGAACACTGAAGCTTTCTTT. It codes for CASSLGLGRNTEAFF.

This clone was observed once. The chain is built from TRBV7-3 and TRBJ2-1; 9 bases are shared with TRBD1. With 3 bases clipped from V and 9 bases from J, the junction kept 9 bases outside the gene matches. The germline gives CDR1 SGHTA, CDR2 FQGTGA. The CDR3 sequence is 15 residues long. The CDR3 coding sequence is TGTGCCAGCAGCTTCCAGGGGGGACAGGGACTTGAGCAGTTCTTC. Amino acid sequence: CASSFQGGQGLEQFF.

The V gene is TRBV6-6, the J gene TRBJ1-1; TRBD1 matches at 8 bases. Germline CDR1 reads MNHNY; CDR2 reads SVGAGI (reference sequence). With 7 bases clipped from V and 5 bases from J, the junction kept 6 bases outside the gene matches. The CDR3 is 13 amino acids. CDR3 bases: TGTGCCAGCAAGCTACAGGGGGTGACTGAAGCTTTCTTT. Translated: CASKLQGVTEAFF.

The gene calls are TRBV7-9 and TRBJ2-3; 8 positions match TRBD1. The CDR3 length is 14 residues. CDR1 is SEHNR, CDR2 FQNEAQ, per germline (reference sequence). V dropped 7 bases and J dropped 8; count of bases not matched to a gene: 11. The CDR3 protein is CASNEQGEVGTQYF. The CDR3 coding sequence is TGTGCCAGCAACGAACAGGGGGAGGTGGGTACGCAGTATTTT.

The CDR3 DNA follows: TGTGCCAGCAGTATCGTCGCGGGGACAGATACGCAGTATTTT. Translation: CASSIVAGTDTQYF. The gene calls are TRBV3-1 (or the pseudogene TRBV3-2) and TRBJ2-3; D might be TRBD2 (6 bases). The V end lost 6 bases, the J end lost 3 bases, and 13 bases lay between the germline ends. Germline assignment: CDR1 LGHDT and CDR2 YNNKEL (reference sequence). The CDR3 contains 14 residues.